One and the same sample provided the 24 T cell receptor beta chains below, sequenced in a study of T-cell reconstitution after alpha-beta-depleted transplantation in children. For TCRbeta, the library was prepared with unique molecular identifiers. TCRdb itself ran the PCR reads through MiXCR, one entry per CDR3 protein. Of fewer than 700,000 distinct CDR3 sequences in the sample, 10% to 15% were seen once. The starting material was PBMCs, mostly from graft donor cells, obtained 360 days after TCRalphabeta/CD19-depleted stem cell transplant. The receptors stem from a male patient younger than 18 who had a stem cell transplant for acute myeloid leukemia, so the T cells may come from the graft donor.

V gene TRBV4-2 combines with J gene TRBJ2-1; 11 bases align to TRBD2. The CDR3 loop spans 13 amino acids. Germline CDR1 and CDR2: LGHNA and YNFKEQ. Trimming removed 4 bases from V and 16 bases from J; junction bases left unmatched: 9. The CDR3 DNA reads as TGTGCCAGCAGCCTTGGGCTAGCGGGAGGTAAATTCTTC. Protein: CASSLGLAGGKFF.

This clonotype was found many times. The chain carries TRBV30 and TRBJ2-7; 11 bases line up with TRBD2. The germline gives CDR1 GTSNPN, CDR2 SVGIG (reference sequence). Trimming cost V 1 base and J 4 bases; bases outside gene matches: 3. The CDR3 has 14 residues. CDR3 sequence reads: CAWSGLAGLYEQYF. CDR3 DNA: TGTGCCTGGAGTGGACTAGCGGGATTGTACGAGCAGTACTTC.

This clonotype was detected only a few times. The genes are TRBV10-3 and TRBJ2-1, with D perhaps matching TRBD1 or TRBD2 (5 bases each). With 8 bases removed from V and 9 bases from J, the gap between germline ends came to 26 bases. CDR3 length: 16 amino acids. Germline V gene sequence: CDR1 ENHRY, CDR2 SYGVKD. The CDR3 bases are TGTGCCATCGGTAGGCCGGGTAATGAGGGGTGGGGTGAGCAGTTCTTC. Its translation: CAIGRPGNEGWGEQFF.

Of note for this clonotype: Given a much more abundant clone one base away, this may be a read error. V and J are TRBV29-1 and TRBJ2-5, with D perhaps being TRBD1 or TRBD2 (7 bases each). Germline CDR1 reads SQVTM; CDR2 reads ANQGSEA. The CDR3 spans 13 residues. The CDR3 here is CISRQGGQETQYF. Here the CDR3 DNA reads TGCATCAGCCGACAGGGAGGGCAAGAGACCCAGTACTTC.

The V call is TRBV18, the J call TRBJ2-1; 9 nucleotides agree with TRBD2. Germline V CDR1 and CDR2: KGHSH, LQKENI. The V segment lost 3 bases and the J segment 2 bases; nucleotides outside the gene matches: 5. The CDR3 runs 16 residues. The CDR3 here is CASSPKLAGTYNEQFF. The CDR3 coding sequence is TGTGCCAGCTCACCGAAGCTAGCGGGAACCTACAATGAGCAGTTCTTC.

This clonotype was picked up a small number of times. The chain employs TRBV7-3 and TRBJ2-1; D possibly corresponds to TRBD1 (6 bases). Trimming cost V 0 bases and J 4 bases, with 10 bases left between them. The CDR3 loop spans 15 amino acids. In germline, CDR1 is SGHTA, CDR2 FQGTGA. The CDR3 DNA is TGTGCCAGCAGCTTAACGAGGGGGAGTTACAATGAGCAGTTCTTC. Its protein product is CASSLTRGSYNEQFF.

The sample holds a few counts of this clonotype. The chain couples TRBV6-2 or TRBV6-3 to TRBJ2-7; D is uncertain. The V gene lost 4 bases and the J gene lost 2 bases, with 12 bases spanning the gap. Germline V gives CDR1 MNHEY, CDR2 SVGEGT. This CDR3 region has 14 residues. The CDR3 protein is CASSWAGRTYEQYF. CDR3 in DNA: TGTGCCAGCAGTTGGGCCGGCAGGACCTACGAGCAGTACTTC.

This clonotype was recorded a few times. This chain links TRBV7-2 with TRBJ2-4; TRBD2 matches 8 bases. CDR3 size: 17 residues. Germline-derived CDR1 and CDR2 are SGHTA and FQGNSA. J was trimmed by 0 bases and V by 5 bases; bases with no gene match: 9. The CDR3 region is CASSGRAGDLAKNIQYF. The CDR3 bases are TGTGCCAGCAGCGGTAGAGCGGGAGACTTAGCCAAAAACATTCAGTACTTC. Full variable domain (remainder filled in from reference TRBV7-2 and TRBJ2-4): GAGVSQSPSNKVTEKGKDVELRCDPISGHTALYWYRQSLGQGLEFLIYFQGNSAPDKSGLPSDRFSAERTGGSVSTLTIQRTQQEDSAVYLCASSGRAGDLAKNIQYFGAGTRLSVL.

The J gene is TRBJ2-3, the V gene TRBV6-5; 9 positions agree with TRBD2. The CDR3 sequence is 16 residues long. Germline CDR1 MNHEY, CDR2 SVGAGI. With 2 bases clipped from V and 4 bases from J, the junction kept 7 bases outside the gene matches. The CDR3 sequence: CASSYRSGSTPDTQYF. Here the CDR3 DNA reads TGTGCCAGCAGTTACCGTAGCGGGAGTACCCCAGATACGCAGTATTTT.

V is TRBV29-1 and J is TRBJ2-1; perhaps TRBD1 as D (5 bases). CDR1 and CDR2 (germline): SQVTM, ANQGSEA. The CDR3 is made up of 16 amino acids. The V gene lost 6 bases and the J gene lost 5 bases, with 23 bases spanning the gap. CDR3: CSVSPLYRQQNNEQFF. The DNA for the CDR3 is TGCAGCGTGTCCCCGCTCTACAGGCAACAAAACAATGAGCAGTTCTTC.

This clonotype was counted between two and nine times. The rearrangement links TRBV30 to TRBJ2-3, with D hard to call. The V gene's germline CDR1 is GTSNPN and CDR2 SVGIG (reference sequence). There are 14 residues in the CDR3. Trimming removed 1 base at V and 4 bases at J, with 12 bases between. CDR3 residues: CAWSENLEADTQYF. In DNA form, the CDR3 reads TGTGCCTGGAGTGAAAATCTCGAGGCAGATACGCAGTATTTT.

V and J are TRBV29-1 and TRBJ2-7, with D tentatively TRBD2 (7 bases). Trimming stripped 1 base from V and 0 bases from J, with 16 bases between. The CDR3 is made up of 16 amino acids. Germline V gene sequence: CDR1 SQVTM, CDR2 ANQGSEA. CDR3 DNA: TGCAGCGTTGAAGGCCTGCGGGGGCAGAGCTCCTACGAGCAGTACTTC. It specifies CSVEGLRGQSSYEQYF.

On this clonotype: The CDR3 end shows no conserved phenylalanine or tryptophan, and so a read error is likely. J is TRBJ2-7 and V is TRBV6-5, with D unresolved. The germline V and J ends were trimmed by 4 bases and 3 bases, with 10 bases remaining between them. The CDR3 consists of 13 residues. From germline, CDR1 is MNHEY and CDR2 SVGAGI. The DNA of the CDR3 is TGTGCCAGCAGTTCAGAGGTGGGCTACGAGCAGTACTGC. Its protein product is CASSSEVGYEQYC.

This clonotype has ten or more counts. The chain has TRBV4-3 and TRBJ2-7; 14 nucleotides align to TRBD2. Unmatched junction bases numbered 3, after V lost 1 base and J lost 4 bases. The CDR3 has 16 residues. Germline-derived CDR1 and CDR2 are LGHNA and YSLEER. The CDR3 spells CASSQGGTSGGYEQYF. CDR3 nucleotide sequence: TGCGCCAGCAGCCAAGGAGGGACTAGCGGGGGATACGAGCAGTACTTC.

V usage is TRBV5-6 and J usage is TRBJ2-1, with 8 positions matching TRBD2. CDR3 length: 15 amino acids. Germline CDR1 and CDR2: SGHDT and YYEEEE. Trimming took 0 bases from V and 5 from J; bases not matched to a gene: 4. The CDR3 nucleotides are TGTGCCAGCAGCTTGGGGGTAGCGGGAAACAATGAGCAGTTCTTC. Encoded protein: CASSLGVAGNNEQFF.

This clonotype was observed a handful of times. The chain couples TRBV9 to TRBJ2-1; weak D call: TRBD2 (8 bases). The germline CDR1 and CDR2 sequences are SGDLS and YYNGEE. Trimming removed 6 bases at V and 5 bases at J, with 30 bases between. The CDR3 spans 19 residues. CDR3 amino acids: CASTKFRGRTSNPDNEQFF. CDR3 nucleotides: TGTGCCAGCACCAAGTTTAGGGGGCGGACTAGCAACCCGGACAATGAGCAGTTCTTC. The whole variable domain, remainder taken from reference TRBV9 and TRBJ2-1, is DSGVTQTPKHLITATGQRVTLRCSPRSGDLSVYWYQQSLDQGLQFLIQYYNGEERAKGNILERFSAQQFPDLHSELNLSSLELGDSALYFCASTKFRGRTSNPDNEQFFGPGTRLTVL.

CDR3 nucleotide sequence: TGTGCCAGCAGCCCGCGCGGGAGGAACCCCGGTGAGCAGTTCTTC. This gives the protein CASSPRGRNPGEQFF. The rearrangement joins TRBV7-9 to TRBJ2-1; TRBD2 aligns across 8 bases. Germline V lookup: CDR1 SEHNR, CDR2 FQNEAQ (reference sequence). The CDR3 has 15 residues. After removal of 5 bases from V and 9 bases from J, the junction contained 12 bases not matched to a gene.

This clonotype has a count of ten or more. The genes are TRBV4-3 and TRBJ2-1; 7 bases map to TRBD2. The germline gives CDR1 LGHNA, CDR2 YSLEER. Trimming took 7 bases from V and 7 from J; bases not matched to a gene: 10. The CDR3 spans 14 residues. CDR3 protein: CASTPPAGENEQFF. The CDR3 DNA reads TGCGCCAGCACACCCCCTGCGGGAGAAAATGAGCAGTTCTTC.

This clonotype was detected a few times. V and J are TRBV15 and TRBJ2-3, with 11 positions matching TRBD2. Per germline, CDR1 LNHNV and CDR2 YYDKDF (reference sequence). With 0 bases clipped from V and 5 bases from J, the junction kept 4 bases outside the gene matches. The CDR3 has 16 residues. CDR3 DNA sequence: TGTGCCACCAGCAGAGAAATAGCGGGAGGGCAAGATACGCAGTATTTT. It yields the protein CATSREIAGGQDTQYF.

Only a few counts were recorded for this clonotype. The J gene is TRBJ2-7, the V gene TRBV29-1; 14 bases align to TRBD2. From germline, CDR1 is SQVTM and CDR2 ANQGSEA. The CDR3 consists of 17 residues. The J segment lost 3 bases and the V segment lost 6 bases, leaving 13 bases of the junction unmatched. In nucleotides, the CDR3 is TGCAGCGTCACTTCGACTAGCGGGAGGGCCTTCCGCTACGAGCAGTACTTC. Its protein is CSVTSTSGRAFRYEQYF.

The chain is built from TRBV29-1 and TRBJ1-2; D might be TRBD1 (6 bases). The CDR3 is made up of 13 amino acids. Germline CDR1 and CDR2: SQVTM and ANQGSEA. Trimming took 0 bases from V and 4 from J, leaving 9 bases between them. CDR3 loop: CSVEDEGGYGYTF. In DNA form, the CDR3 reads TGCAGCGTTGAAGATGAGGGGGGCTATGGCTACACCTTC.

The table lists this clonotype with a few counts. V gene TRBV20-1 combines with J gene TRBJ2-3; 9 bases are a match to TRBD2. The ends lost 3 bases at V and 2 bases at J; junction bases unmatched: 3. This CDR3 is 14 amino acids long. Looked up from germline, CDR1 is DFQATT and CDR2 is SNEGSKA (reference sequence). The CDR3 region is CSASLAGITDTQYF. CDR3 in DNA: TGCAGTGCTAGCCTAGCGGGAATCACAGATACGCAGTATTTT.

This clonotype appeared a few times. CDR3 nucleotide sequence: TGCAGTGCTAGAACAGGGGTTCATACGCAGTATTTT. Its protein product is CSARTGVHTQYF. The chain has TRBV20-1 and TRBJ2-3; 7 bases fit TRBD1. This CDR3 spans 12 amino acids. Trimming removed 2 bases from V and 7 bases from J; junction bases left unmatched: 3. CDR1 is DFQATT, CDR2 SNEGSKA, per germline (reference sequence).

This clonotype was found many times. The CDR3 loop is CASSPSLMETQYF. Here the CDR3 DNA reads TGTGCCAGCTCACCATCCCTCATGGAGACCCAGTACTTC. V gene TRBV18 combines with J gene TRBJ2-5; D is ambiguous. The CDR3 covers 13 residues. V dropped 2 bases and J dropped 5 bases, with 9 bases sitting between them. CDR1 is KGHSH, CDR2 LQKENI, per germline. Supplemented by reference TRBV18 and TRBJ2-5, the full variable domain reads NAGVMQNPRHLVRRRGQEARLRCSPMKGHSHVYWYRQLPEEGLKFMVYLQKENIIDESGMPKERFSAEFPKEGPSILRIQQVVRGDSAAYFCASSPSLMETQYFGPGTRLLVL.